The sequence of this TCR beta chain was determined in a study of cytomegalovirus exposure and HLA in healthy donors. Whole-study context: An analysis done earlier identified more than 90 million unique TCR beta sequences from around 180 million T cells.

CDR1 is MNHEY, CDR2 SMNVEV, per germline (reference sequence). The CDR3 totals 16 residues. The germline V and J ends were trimmed by 5 bases and 2 bases, with 16 bases remaining between them. As concerns this clone: Its antigen is undetermined.

The study ran its PCR with 60 Vbeta and 13 Jbeta primers. Repertoires were generated with immunoSEQ multiplex PCR, while TCRdb's copy carries only in-frame clones and drops some. The sample lists some 130,000 clones; roughly 79% were seen once. Findings of the study overall: There were reportedly fewer N-insertions in an Asian-associated ancestry cluster than the roughly 670-donor mean, in a later analysis.

This TCR was recovered from a boy aged 2 to 9 in good health and CMV-seronegative. The sequencing sample was made of PBMCs. The rearrangement joins TRBV27 to TRBJ1-5, with D tentatively TRBD1 (6 bases). The CDR3 loop reads CASSRNREYGNQPQHF. The CDR3 coding sequence is TGTGCCAGCAGTCGAAACAGGGAGTATGGCAATCAGCCCCAGCATTTT.